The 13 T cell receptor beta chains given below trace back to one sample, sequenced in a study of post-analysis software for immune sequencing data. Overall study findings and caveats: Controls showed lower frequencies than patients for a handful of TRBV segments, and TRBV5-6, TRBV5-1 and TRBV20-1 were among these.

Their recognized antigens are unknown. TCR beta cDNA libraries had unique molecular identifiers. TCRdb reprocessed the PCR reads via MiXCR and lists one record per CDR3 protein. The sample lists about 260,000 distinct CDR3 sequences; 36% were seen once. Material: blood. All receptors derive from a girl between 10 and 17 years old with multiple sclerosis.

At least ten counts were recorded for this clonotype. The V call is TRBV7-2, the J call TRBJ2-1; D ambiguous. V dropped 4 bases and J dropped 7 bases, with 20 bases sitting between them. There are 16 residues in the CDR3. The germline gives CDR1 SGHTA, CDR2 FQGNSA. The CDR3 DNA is TGTGCCAGCAGCTACTTTCCGGCCGGCTACGGGAATGAGCAGTTCTTC. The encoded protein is CASSYFPAGYGNEQFF.

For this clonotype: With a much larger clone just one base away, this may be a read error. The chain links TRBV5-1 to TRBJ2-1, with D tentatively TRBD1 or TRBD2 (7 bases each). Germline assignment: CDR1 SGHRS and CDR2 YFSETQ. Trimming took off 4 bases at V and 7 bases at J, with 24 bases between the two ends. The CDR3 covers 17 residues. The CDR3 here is CASSGGVRGVRENEQFF. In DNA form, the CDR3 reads TGCGCCAGCAGCGGGGGGGTCAGGGGGGTTAGGGAAAATGAGCAGTTCTTC.

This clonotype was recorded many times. The CDR3 is CASSGWDRGSGSGANVLTF. The CDR3, as DNA: TGTGCCAGCAGCGGATGGGACAGGGGATCTGGCTCTGGGGCCAACGTCCTGACTTTC. The chain is built from TRBV5-8 and TRBJ2-6; 10 nucleotides match TRBD1. V lost 4 bases to trimming and J lost 0 bases; unmatched junction nucleotides: 10. Germline lookup yields CDR1 SGHTS and CDR2 YDEGEE. The CDR3 is 19 amino acids.

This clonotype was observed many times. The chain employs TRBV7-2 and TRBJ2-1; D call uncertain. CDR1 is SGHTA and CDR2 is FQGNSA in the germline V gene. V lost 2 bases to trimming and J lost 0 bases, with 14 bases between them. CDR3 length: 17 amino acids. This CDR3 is CASSLMFPMSSYNEQFF. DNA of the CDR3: TGTGCCAGCAGCTTAATGTTCCCGATGAGCTCCTACAATGAGCAGTTCTTC.

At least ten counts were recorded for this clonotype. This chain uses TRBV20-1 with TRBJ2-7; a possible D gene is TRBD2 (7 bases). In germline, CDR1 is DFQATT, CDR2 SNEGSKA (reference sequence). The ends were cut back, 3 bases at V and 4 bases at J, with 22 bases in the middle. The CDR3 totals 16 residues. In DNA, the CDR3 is TGCAGTGCTAGGGAAGGGGGGGAAACCACCGCTTACGAGCAGTACTTC. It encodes CSAREGGETTAYEQYF.

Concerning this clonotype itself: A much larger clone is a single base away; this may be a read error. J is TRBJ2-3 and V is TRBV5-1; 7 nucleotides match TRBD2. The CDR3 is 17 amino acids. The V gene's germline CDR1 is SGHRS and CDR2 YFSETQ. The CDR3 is CASSSLGTTLNSDAQYF. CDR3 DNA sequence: TGCGCCAGCAGCTCCCTAGGGACTACTTTAAACTCAGATGCGCAGTATTTT.

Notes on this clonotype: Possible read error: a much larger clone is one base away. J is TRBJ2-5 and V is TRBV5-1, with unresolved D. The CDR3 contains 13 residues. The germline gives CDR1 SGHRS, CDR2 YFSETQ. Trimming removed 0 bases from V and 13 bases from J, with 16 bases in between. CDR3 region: CASSLGDSNSRYF. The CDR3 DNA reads TGCGCCAGCAGCTTGGGAGATAGCAACAGCCGGTACTTC.

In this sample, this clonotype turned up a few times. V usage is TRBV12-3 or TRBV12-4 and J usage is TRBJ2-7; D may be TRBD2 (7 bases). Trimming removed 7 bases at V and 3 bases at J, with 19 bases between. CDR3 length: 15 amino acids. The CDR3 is CASTSGRGKVYEQYF. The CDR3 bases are TGTGCCAGCACCTCTGGGAGGGGGAAGGTCTACGAGCAGTACTTC.

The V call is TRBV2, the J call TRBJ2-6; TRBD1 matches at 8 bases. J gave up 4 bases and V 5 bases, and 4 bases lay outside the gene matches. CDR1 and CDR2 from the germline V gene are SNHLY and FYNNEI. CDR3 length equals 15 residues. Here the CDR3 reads CASSYRGAGANVLTF. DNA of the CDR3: TGTGCCAGCAGTTACAGGGGGGCAGGGGCCAACGTCCTGACTTTC.

In DNA, the CDR3 is TGCGCCAGCGGCTCGGACAGGAGAGAGACCCAGTACTTC. It translates to CASGSDRRETQYF. The chain joins TRBV5-1 to TRBJ2-5; TRBD1 aligns across 7 bases. CDR1 is SGHRS and CDR2 is YFSETQ in the germline V gene. CDR3 length: 13 residues. Germline trimming cut 7 bases from V and 4 bases from J; bases unmatched to any gene: 7.

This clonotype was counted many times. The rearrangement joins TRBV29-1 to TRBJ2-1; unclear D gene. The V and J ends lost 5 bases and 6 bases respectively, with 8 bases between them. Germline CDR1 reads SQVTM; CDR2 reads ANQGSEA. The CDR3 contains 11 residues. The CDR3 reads CSVRKANEQFF. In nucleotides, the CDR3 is TGCAGCGTTAGAAAGGCCAATGAGCAGTTCTTC.

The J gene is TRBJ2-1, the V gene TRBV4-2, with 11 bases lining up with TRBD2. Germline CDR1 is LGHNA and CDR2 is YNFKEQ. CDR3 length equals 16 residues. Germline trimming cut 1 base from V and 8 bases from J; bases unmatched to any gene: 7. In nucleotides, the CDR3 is TGTGCCAGCAGCCAAGGCCCTAGCGGGGGGTCTGATGAGCAGTTCTTC. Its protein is CASSQGPSGGSDEQFF.

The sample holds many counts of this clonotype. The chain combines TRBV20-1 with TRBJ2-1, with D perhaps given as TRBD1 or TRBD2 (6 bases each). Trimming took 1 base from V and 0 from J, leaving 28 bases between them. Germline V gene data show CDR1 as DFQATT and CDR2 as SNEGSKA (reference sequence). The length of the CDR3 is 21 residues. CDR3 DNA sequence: TGCAGTGCTAGAGCTATTAAGGGGGGCTTCGAACGGGATGGCTCCTACAATGAGCAGTTCTTC. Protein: CSARAIKGGFERDGSYNEQFF.